This TCR beta chain was obtained from a study of blood T cell repertoires in COVID-19. Germline CDR1 reads LNHDA; CDR2 reads SQIVND (reference sequence). V was pared by 6 bases and J by 6 bases, with 13 bases of the junction left unmatched. The CDR3 is 15 residues long. Some clones are missing from TCRdb's copy, which holds only in-frame ones; the method was immunoSEQ multiplex PCR. The repertoire holds about 160,000 clones, with more than 75% as singletons. The clonotype originates from a woman between 50 and 59 years old who had recovered from COVID-19. Material for sequencing was PBMCs or T cells enriched from blood (not recorded which). The rearrangement joins TRBV19 to TRBJ1-2; TRBD1 agrees at 7 bases. The DNA of the CDR3 is TGTGCCAGTAGCCCAAGGGGGCAGGAGAAGGATGGCTACACCTTC. Translating gives CASSPRGQEKDGYTF.